These 28 T cell receptor beta chains share one sample of origin, sequenced in a study of identical twins. TCRdb re-called the 5' RACE reads with MiXCR, one entry per CDR3 protein. This table has 500,000 or so distinct CDR3 sequences, roughly an eighth appearing once. The sample also formed part of further work on yellow fever vaccine responses in identical twins.

Sequenced material: CD4+ T cells sorted from blood. These receptors were obtained from a young woman in good health.

This clonotype was observed a handful of times. The rearrangement joins TRBV7-3 to TRBJ2-7; D is perhaps TRBD1 (6 bases). V was shortened by 5 bases and J by 4 bases, with 18 bases between the two germline ends. The CDR3 runs 15 residues. In germline, CDR1 is SGHTA, CDR2 FQGTGA. The CDR3 bases are TGTGCCAGCAGCCCACAACAGGGCTCCTATTACGAGCAGTACTTC. Encoded protein: CASSPQQGSYYEQYF. The full variable domain, with the rest looked up from reference TRBV7-3 and TRBJ2-7, is GAGVSQTPSNKVTEKGKYVELRCDPISGHTALYWYRQSLGQGPEFLIYFQGTGAADDSGLPNDRFFAVRPEGSVSTLKIQRTERGDSAVYLCASSPQQGSYYEQYFGPGTRLTVT.

This clonotype was seen more than once but under ten times. The J gene is TRBJ2-5, the V gene TRBV2; 12 bases are shared with TRBD2. Germline CDR1 SNHLY, CDR2 FYNNEI. CDR3 length equals 14 residues. V trimming: 6 bases; J trimming: 4 bases; junction bases outside the gene matches: 3. For the CDR3, the DNA is TGTGCCAGCAGACTAGCGGGAGGATCAGAGACCCAGTACTTC. It encodes CASRLAGGSETQYF. Full variable domain (missing parts from reference TRBV2 and TRBJ2-5): EPEVTQTPSHQVTQMGQEVILRCVPISNHLYFYWYRQILGQKVEFLVSFYNNEISEKSEIFDDQFSVERPDGSNFTLKIRSTKLEDSAMYFCASRLAGGSETQYFGPGTRLLVL.

This clonotype appeared many times. This chain connects TRBV29-1 to TRBJ2-5; a possible D gene is TRBD2 (6 bases). Germline CDR1 is SQVTM and CDR2 is ANQGSEA. V was cut by 6 bases and J by 5 bases, with 13 bases left in between. CDR3 length: 12 residues. The CDR3 nucleotides are TGCAGCGTCCACAGCGGGTTCGAGACCCAGTACTTC. Translating it yields CSVHSGFETQYF.

This clonotype has ten or more counts. The V and J genes are TRBV20-1 and TRBJ2-3, with TRBD2 as a possible D gene (5 bases). This CDR3 region has 13 residues. Germline V gene sequence: CDR1 DFQATT, CDR2 SNEGSKA (reference sequence). The V gene lost 5 bases and the J gene lost 10 bases, with 19 bases spanning the gap. In DNA form, the CDR3 reads TGCAGTGCTCCCGACGCGGGTCAGCGGTCGCAGTATTTT. This gives the protein CSAPDAGQRSQYF.

This clonotype was detected many times. V and J are TRBV11-2 and TRBJ2-5; 9 nucleotides align to TRBD2. Germline trimming cut 5 bases from V and 4 bases from J; bases unmatched to any gene: 5. The germline V gene encodes CDR1 SGHAT and CDR2 FQNNGV. The CDR3 contains 14 residues. In DNA form, the CDR3 reads TGTGCCAGCAGCCTGACTAGCGGAGGAGAGACCCAGTACTTC. The encoded protein is CASSLTSGGETQYF.

This clonotype turned up a few times. The chain has TRBV2 and TRBJ2-1, with TRBD2 matching over 10 bases. V gave up 4 bases and J gave up 5 bases; unmatched junction bases: 5. Germline V CDR1 and CDR2: SNHLY, FYNNEI. This CDR3 contains 15 residues. CDR3 nucleotides: TGTGCCAGCAGTGGAAGCGGGGGGGCTAACAATGAGCAGTTCTTC. Its translation is CASSGSGGANNEQFF.

This clonotype was seen only a few times. The chain combines TRBV12-3 or TRBV12-4 with TRBJ2-5, with D uncertain. The CDR3 covers 13 residues. V was trimmed by 7 bases and J by 5 bases, leaving 14 bases between them. CDR3 DNA sequence: TGTGCCAGCATCCAGGCCCTGGGGGAGACCCAGTACTTC. It is translated as CASIQALGETQYF.

This clonotype was counted between two and nine times. This sequence joins TRBV9 and TRBJ2-2, with D tentatively TRBD1 (5 bases). Germline CDR1 SGDLS, CDR2 YYNGEE. V dropped 2 bases and J dropped 5 bases, with 13 bases sitting between them. The CDR3 is 15 amino acids. CDR3 in DNA: TGTGCCAGCAGCGTCAGCCAGGGTGGGACCGGGGAGCTGTTTTTT. It specifies CASSVSQGGTGELFF.

The table lists this clonotype with a few counts. The CDR3 DNA is TGTGCCAGCAGCTCCTTTCGGGCAGGGGACACTGAAGCTTTCTTT. Translating it yields CASSSFRAGDTEAFF. The J gene is TRBJ1-1, the V gene TRBV7-6; possible D gene TRBD1, 6 bases. The CDR3 is 15 residues long. Trimming took off 4 bases at V and 3 bases at J, with 15 bases between the two ends. Germline values: CDR1 SGHVS, CDR2 FNYEAQ. The variable domain in full, with the rest retrieved from reference TRBV7-6 and TRBJ1-1, is GAGVSQSPRYKVTKRGQDVALRCDPISGHVSLYWYRQALGQGPEFLTYFNYEAQQDKSGLPNDRFSAERPEGSISTLTIQRTEQRDSAMYRCASSSFRAGDTEAFFGQGTRLTVV.

This clonotype has a count of ten or more. The V gene is TRBV12-3 or TRBV12-4, the J gene TRBJ2-7, with a tentative D call TRBD2 (5 bases). The germline V and J ends were trimmed by 1 base and 3 bases, with 13 bases remaining between them. The CDR3 is made up of 15 amino acids. DNA for the CDR3: TGTGCCAGCAGTTTAGGTCGAAGCGGAATCTACGAGCAGTACTTC. It specifies CASSLGRSGIYEQYF.

This clonotype was picked up many times. V gene TRBV5-1 combines with J gene TRBJ1-2, with D unresolved. This CDR3 contains 14 residues. Trimming shortened V by 5 bases and J by 4 bases, and 15 bases separated the two germline ends. Germline values: CDR1 SGHRS, CDR2 YFSETQ. Written as DNA, the CDR3 is TGCGCCAGCAGTGTGGGAGACACCACCTATGGCTACACCTTC. The encoded protein is CASSVGDTTYGYTF.

The chain combines TRBV20-1 with TRBJ1-5; 8 bases are a match to TRBD1. The CDR3 has 12 amino acids. J gave up 7 bases and V 6 bases, and 5 bases lay outside the gene matches. The germline V gene encodes CDR1 DFQATT and CDR2 SNEGSKA (reference sequence). CDR3 in DNA: TGCAGTGCCGGACAGGGTGACCAGCCCCAGCATTTT. Protein: CSAGQGDQPQHF.

This clonotype showed up just once. The chain recombines TRBV2 with TRBJ2-3; 7 bases fit TRBD1. After removal of 6 bases from V and 3 bases from J, the junction contained 12 bases not matched to a gene. Germline CDR1 is SNHLY and CDR2 is FYNNEI. There are 16 residues in the CDR3. CDR3 nucleotides: TGTGCCAGCAGCCGGGACAGCTTAGACGTAACAGATACGCAGTATTTT. As protein: CASSRDSLDVTDTQYF.

This clonotype was seen a few times. This chain uses TRBV25-1 with TRBJ2-7; D remains unclear. The V and J ends lost 5 bases and 2 bases respectively, with 7 bases between them. This CDR3 region has 12 residues. Germline loops: CDR1 MGHDK, CDR2 SYGVNS. CDR3 in DNA: TGTGCCAGCAGTTTCAGTCCCTACGAGCAGTACTTC. This sequence encodes CASSFSPYEQYF.

Many counts were recorded for this clonotype. The chain joins TRBV29-1 to TRBJ2-7; D not certain. The V end lost 4 bases, the J end lost 2 bases, and 15 bases lay between the germline ends. Germline V gene data show CDR1 as SQVTM and CDR2 as ANQGSEA. CDR3 length: 14 amino acids. The CDR3 spells CSVVDALGTYEQYF. Here the CDR3 DNA reads TGCAGCGTTGTGGATGCCCTAGGGACCTACGAGCAGTACTTC.

The V and J genes are TRBV28 and TRBJ2-7; D might be TRBD2 (7 bases). The CDR3 totals 14 residues. Germline V gene sequence: CDR1 MDHEN, CDR2 SYDVKM. V dropped 7 bases and J dropped 4 bases, with 17 bases sitting between them. DNA for the CDR3: TGTGCCAGCACAACAGGGAGGGGGAGGTACGAGCAGTACTTC. Protein product: CASTTGRGRYEQYF.

The DNA of the CDR3 is TGTGCCAGCAGTTGGGACAGGGGGCTCTCTTATAGCAATCAGCCCCAGCATTTT. Translating it yields CASSWDRGLSYSNQPQHF. The chain carries TRBV12-3 or TRBV12-4 and TRBJ1-5, with 12 positions matching TRBD1. The CDR3 is 18 residues long. The junction had 7 bases not matched to a gene; V was cut back by 4 bases and J by 0 bases.

The V and J genes are TRBV20-1 and TRBJ2-2; 10 bases match TRBD2. This CDR3 is 17 amino acids long. Trimming took 3 bases from V and 0 from J; bases not matched to a gene: 7. Germline CDR1 DFQATT, CDR2 SNEGSKA (reference sequence). CDR3 sequence (DNA): TGCAGTGCTAGTGGGCTAGCGGGGGAGTCGAACACCGGGGAGCTGTTTTTT. It encodes CSASGLAGESNTGELFF.

This clonotype appeared many times. V and J are TRBV28 and TRBJ1-4; the D gene is possibly TRBD1 (6 bases). V dropped 6 bases and J dropped 7 bases, with 12 bases sitting between them. CDR1 MDHEN and CDR2 SYDVKM come from the germline V gene. This CDR3 has 13 amino acids. Written as DNA, the CDR3 is TGTGCCAGCAGCCCGGGACAAAGTGAAAAACTGTTTTTT. Encoded protein: CASSPGQSEKLFF. Filled out from reference TRBV28 and TRBJ1-4, the complete variable domain reads DVKVTQSSRYLVKRTGEKVFLECVQDMDHENMFWYRQDPGLGLRLIYFSYDVKMKEKGDIPEGYSVSREKKERFSLILESASTNQTSMYLCASSPGQSEKLFFGSGTQLSVL.

The gene calls are TRBV11-2 and TRBJ2-4; 10 nucleotides agree with TRBD1. The CDR3 is made up of 18 amino acids. Germline V CDR1 and CDR2: SGHAT, FQNNGV. J lost 2 bases, V lost 0 bases, and 7 bases had no gene match. The DNA for the CDR3 is TGTGCCAGCAGCTTAGATCTGGGGACAGGGGTTTCCAAAAACATTCAGTACTTC. This translates into CASSLDLGTGVSKNIQYF.

This clonotype showed up just a few times. CDR3 bases: TGTGCCAGCAGTTTTCTCGGGGGCCTCAATGGGGCCAACGTCCTGACTTTC. Translating gives CASSFLGGLNGANVLTF. This chain joins TRBV27 and TRBJ2-6, with D perhaps assigned TRBD1 or TRBD2 (6 bases each). V lost 3 bases and J 3 bases, leaving 15 bases between the germline ends. The germline CDR1 and CDR2 sequences are MNHEY and SMNVEV (reference sequence). CDR3 length: 17 amino acids.

This clonotype was seen a handful of times. The chain couples TRBV9 to TRBJ2-1; 9 bases agree with TRBD2. Germline V lookup: CDR1 SGDLS, CDR2 YYNGEE. V dropped 0 bases and J dropped 10; count of bases not matched to a gene: 8. This CDR3 region has 15 residues. CDR3 loop: CASSVGLAGMIEQFF. DNA of the CDR3: TGTGCCAGCAGCGTAGGGCTAGCGGGGATGATCGAGCAGTTCTTC.

This chain joins TRBV5-1 and TRBJ2-3; perhaps TRBD2 as D (5 bases). Trimming left V 0 bases short and J 2 bases short, with 10 bases between. Germline lookup yields CDR1 SGHRS and CDR2 YFSETQ. This CDR3 comprises 15 residues. CDR3 DNA: TGCGCCAGCAGCTTGGGTTCTAGCCTCACAGATACGCAGTATTTT. The encoded protein is CASSLGSSLTDTQYF. Variable domain in full (rest from reference TRBV5-1 and TRBJ2-3): KAGVTQTPRYLIKTRGQQVTLSCSPISGHRSVSWYQQTPGQGLQFLFEYFSETQRNKGNFPGRFSGRQFSNSRSEMNVSTLELGDSALYLCASSLGSSLTDTQYFGPGTRLTVL.

This clonotype was seen more than once but under ten times. DNA of the CDR3: TGTGCCAGCAGTCCGATGCCTAGCGGGAGAGTCCCCGTCCCCTACGAGCAGTACTTC. Its protein product is CASSPMPSGRVPVPYEQYF. V is TRBV28 and J is TRBJ2-7; 10 bases agree with TRBD2. This CDR3 region has 19 residues. CDR1 MDHEN and CDR2 SYDVKM come from the germline V gene. J was trimmed by 2 bases and V by 5 bases; bases with no gene match: 18.

In DNA form, the CDR3 reads TGTGCCAGCAATCCTAGCGGGGGATCGTACGAGCAGTACTTC. This gives the protein CASNPSGGSYEQYF. This chain connects TRBV3-1 to TRBJ2-7, with 10 bases fitting TRBD2. The CDR3 covers 14 residues. Per the germline V gene, CDR1 is LGHDT and CDR2 is YNNKEL (reference sequence). Trimming at V came to 7 bases and at J to 4 bases, leaving 7 bases not matched to a gene.

The V call is TRBV7-2, the J call TRBJ2-7; 9 positions agree with TRBD2. This CDR3 has 15 amino acids. Germline CDR1 reads SGHTA; CDR2 reads FQGNSA. The junction had 3 bases not matched to a gene; V was cut back by 3 bases and J by 0 bases. The CDR3 nucleotides are TGTGCCAGCAGCTTCGGGACTAGCCTCTCCTACGAGCAGTACTTC. Protein product: CASSFGTSLSYEQYF.

This clonotype showed up many times. The chain recombines TRBV20-1 with TRBJ2-7; 7 nucleotides agree with TRBD1. Germline V gene lookup returns CDR1 DFQATT and CDR2 SNEGSKA (reference sequence). CDR3 length: 15 residues. The trim removed 1 base at V and 0 bases at J, leaving 6 bases unmatched. The CDR3 loop is CSARAINRGSYEQYF. In nucleotides, the CDR3 is TGCAGTGCTAGAGCTATAAACAGGGGCTCCTACGAGCAGTACTTC.

The genes are TRBV10-3 and TRBJ2-7; 10 bases line up with TRBD2. CDR3 size: 16 residues. Germline V gene sequence: CDR1 ENHRY, CDR2 SYGVKD. Trimming removed 6 bases from V and 3 bases from J; junction bases left unmatched: 11. The chain's CDR3 is CAIRGTSEPFNYEQYF. In DNA form, the CDR3 reads TGTGCCATCAGGGGGACTAGCGAGCCGTTTAACTACGAGCAGTACTTC.